This T cell receptor (beta chain) was sequenced in a study of shared clonotypes between healthy human individuals. Study-wide findings and caveats: Clonotype sharing among donors was thought likely to change with sequencing depth. About 5% of naive CD4 clonotypes were shared across several donors. Few donors limited the genetic and exposure-history diversity represented. Sorted-subset samples were not fully sequenced, rarefaction indicated.

Germline V CDR1 and CDR2: SGHVS, FNYEAQ. The CDR3 spans 14 residues. V lost 10 bases, J lost 0 bases, and 7 bases stayed unmatched. The naive CD8 fraction comprised CD45RO-negative cells positively selected for CCR7 and excluded terminally differentiated effector memory CD45RA+ cells. Clones were read by immunoSEQ multiplex PCR, and TCRdb kept only the in-frame ones, dropping some. The table shows more than 2 million clones, with about 93% occurring only once. In the case of this clone: The antigen remains undetermined.

The chain is built from TRBV7-6 and TRBJ2-7, with 9 bases identical to TRBD1. The clonotype comes from a man younger than 30 in good health. Some clones in this sample may be carry-over from other donors' samples. Material for sequencing was naive CD8+ T cells from PBMCs. The CDR3 region is CATGQGTSSYEQYF. The CDR3 nucleotides are TGTGCCACCGGACAGGGGACCAGCTCCTACGAGCAGTACTTC.